Below are 12 T cell receptor beta chains sequenced from a single sample in a study. The sorted Tregs were CD4+CD25+CD127-/low cells. TCRdb used MiXCR to reprocess the 5' RACE reads, holding one entry per CDR3 protein. The table shows more than 55,000 distinct CDR3 sequences, with 20% to 25% occurring only once. The material sequenced was tumor-infiltrating Tregs sorted from the breast tumor. Receptor source: a female donor with breast cancer.

The genes are TRBV4-1 and TRBJ1-5; maybe TRBD1 (6 bases). With 0 bases removed from V and 7 bases from J, the gap between germline ends came to 13 bases. Germline CDR1 MGHRA, CDR2 YSYEKL. The CDR3 runs to 15 residues. CDR3 coding DNA: TGCGCCAGCAGCCAAGAACGGGGGGCAGGGCAGCCCCAGCATTTT. Its translation is CASSQERGAGQPQHF.

About this clonotype itself: At one of its ends the junction is not consistent with the germline gene, which may arise from a read error. This chain uses TRBV7-9 with TRBJ2-7; 11 nucleotides align to TRBD1. The CDR3 loop spans 15 amino acids. Germline V CDR1 and CDR2: SEHNR, FQNEAQ (reference sequence). CDR3: CASSTLDRGLGEQSF. Here the CDR3 DNA reads TGTGCCAGCAGCACGCTGGACAGGGGGCTTGGCGAGCAGTCCTTC.

This clonotype was observed a few times. The gene calls are TRBV12-3 or TRBV12-4 and TRBJ1-3; D remains unclear. CDR3 size: 13 residues. Deletions cut 5 bases from V and 0 bases from J, with 5 bases between. CDR3 bases: TGTGCCAGCAGTGAAAACTCTGGAAACACCATATATTTT. It codes for CASSENSGNTIYF.

The chain recombines TRBV2 with TRBJ2-2; possibly TRBD1 for D (6 bases). The CDR3 loop spans 14 amino acids. V was clipped by 8 bases and J by 0 bases, with 10 bases between them. Germline CDR1 SNHLY, CDR2 FYNNEI. The CDR3 reads CASEGTSNTGELFF. The CDR3 DNA reads as TGTGCCAGCGAGGGGACATCGAACACCGGGGAGCTGTTTTTT.

This clonotype was detected a few times. V usage is TRBV12-3 or TRBV12-4 and J usage is TRBJ1-4; D is perhaps TRBD1 (6 bases). The CDR3 extends over 15 amino acids. V lost 5 bases to trimming and J lost 5 bases, with 15 bases between them. CDR3 protein: CASSPPGGPNEKLFF. The CDR3 DNA follows: TGTGCCAGCAGTCCTCCGGGGGGGCCCAATGAAAAACTGTTTTTT.

There are many counts of this clonotype. J is TRBJ1-1 and V is TRBV20-1; 7 positions agree with TRBD1. This CDR3 has 14 residues. Trimming removed 4 bases from V and 2 bases from J; junction bases left unmatched: 7. CDR1 is DFQATT, CDR2 SNEGSKA, per germline (reference sequence). The CDR3, as DNA: TGCAGTGCTATGAAGACAGGGTCAAACACTGAAGCTTTCTTT. This gives the protein CSAMKTGSNTEAFF.

The chain uses TRBV7-8 and TRBJ1-1; TRBD1 matches 8 bases. The CDR3 sequence is 14 residues long. Trimming at V came to 4 bases and at J to 4 bases, leaving 5 bases not matched to a gene. Germline V gives CDR1 SGHVS, CDR2 FQNEAQ. The DNA for the CDR3 is TGTGCCAGCAGCTCGGACAGGGAGGGCACTGAAGCTTTCTTT. Translated: CASSSDREGTEAFF.

Of note for this clonotype: With a much larger clone just one base away, this may be a read error. V is TRBV5-1 and J is TRBJ2-7; D unresolved. Germline-derived CDR1 and CDR2 are SGHRS and YFSETQ. The length of the CDR3 is 14 residues. V lost 4 bases, J lost 1 base, and 12 bases lay in between. In DNA, the CDR3 is TGCGCCAGCAGCCTCGAAGTGCCTTCCTACGAGCAGTACTTC. Its translation: CASSLEVPSYEQYF.

This clonotype was seen a few times. This sequence joins TRBV28 and TRBJ2-1; D possibly corresponds to TRBD1 (6 bases). Trimming took off 4 bases at V and 2 bases at J, with 18 bases between the two ends. There are 17 residues in the CDR3. Germline CDR1 MDHEN, CDR2 SYDVKM. The DNA for the CDR3 is TGTGCCAGCAGTTCCCCTACAGGGTTTAGCACCTACAATGAGCAGTTCTTC. It specifies CASSSPTGFSTYNEQFF.

V is TRBV28 and J is TRBJ1-2; D is unresolved. The V gene lost 3 bases and the J gene lost 5 bases, with 7 bases spanning the gap. Germline CDR1 MDHEN, CDR2 SYDVKM. This CDR3 spans 12 amino acids. This CDR3 is CASSFESYGYTF. In DNA, the CDR3 is TGTGCCAGCAGTTTCGAAAGTTATGGCTACACCTTC.

This chain links TRBV3-1 with TRBJ1-6; possible D gene TRBD1, 5 bases. The CDR3 sequence is 15 residues long. Trimming took 0 bases from V and 11 from J, leaving 14 bases between them. Germline values: CDR1 LGHDT, CDR2 YNNKEL (reference sequence). CDR3 bases: TGTGCCAGCAGCCAAGATTCAGGGAGTAGAACACCCCTCCACTTT. This gives the protein CASSQDSGSRTPLHF. Supplemented by reference TRBV3-1 and TRBJ1-6, the full variable domain reads DTAVSQTPKYLVTQMGNDKSIKCEQNLGHDTMYWYKQDSKKFLKIMFSYNNKELIINETVPNRFSPKSPDKAHLNLHINSLELGDSAVYFCASSQDSGSRTPLHFGNGTRLTVT.

CDR3 loop: CASSQDGTRQETQYF. The CDR3 nucleotides are TGTGCCAGCAGCCAAGATGGGACGCGGCAAGAGACCCAGTACTTC. The chain carries TRBV4-2 and TRBJ2-5, with D tentatively TRBD1 or TRBD2 (5 bases each). The CDR3 has 15 amino acids. In germline, CDR1 is LGHNA, CDR2 YNFKEQ. The V gene lost 0 bases and the J gene lost 2 bases, with 10 bases spanning the gap.